The entry that follows covers one TCR beta chain sequence. The sample contains more than one DNA sequence encoding this CDR3. The data were obtained in a study of blood T cell repertoires in COVID-19. Participant ages covered 18 to 89 years across about two dozen US areas. Participant-given clinical history determined each cohort assignment. Two negative PCRs, clearance, or symptom resolution characterized the recovered Cohort 3 donors. Methods used by the authors: Reference gene primers were amplified, and this amplification served to estimate nucleated cell counts. TCRdb keeps only in-frame clones here, not all; method: immunoSEQ multiplex PCR. V and J calls and clone size are copied from that table; D and trimming were computed from the DNA. The sample records 220,000 or so clones, 82% being singletons. Looked up from germline, CDR1 is SGHTA and CDR2 is FQGTGA. V was cut by 2 bases and J by 0 bases, with 5 bases left in between. The CDR3 is 14 amino acids.

This TCR derives from a woman aged 60-70 years who had recovered from COVID-19. Specimen: PBMCs or T cells enriched from blood (not recorded which). The chain employs TRBV7-3 and TRBJ1-3; D is ambiguous. CDR3 residues: CASSLSNSGNTIYF. DNA for the CDR3: TGTGCCAGCAGCTTATCAAACTCTGGAAACACCATATATTTT.